Listed below are T cell receptor beta chains from one sample, sequenced in a study of blood T cell repertoires in COVID-19. TCRdb keeps only in-frame clones here, not all; method: immunoSEQ multiplex PCR. This repertoire shows hundreds of thousands of clones, roughly 85% found once; its top ten account for roughly 4.6%. The sample comprised peripheral blood. The source is a man aged 45 to 65 with active or convalescent COVID-19. CDR3s include the opening cysteine and the closing phenylalanine or tryptophan. D genes are given only for firm matches. Not every row has a clone size; where given, it reads once, few, many or a size class.

TRBV6-2/TRBV6-3,TRBJ1-2,NA,few,CASSLGGNYGYTF,TGTGCCAGCAGTTTGGGGGGAAACTATGGCTACACCTTC
TRBV20-1,TRBJ1-1,NA,NA,CSASRGAEAFF,TGCAGTGCTAGCAGGGGAGCTGAAGCTTTCTTT
TRBV19,TRBJ1-1,NA,NA,CASSTPVVGAAFF,TGTGCCAGTAGTACCCCGGTCGTGGGCGCAGCTTTCTTT
TRBV7-9,TRBJ2-1,NA,once,CASSLIRGSSMDNEQFF,TGTGCCAGCAGCTTAATCCGCGGTTCCTCGATGGACAATGAGCAGTTCTTC
TRBV7-2,TRBJ1-1,NA,NA,CASSRLNTEAFF,TGTGCCAGCTCCAGGTTGAACACTGAAGCTTTCTTT
TRBV30,TRBJ2-1,NA,NA,CAGWGEPYNEQFF,TGTGCCGGATGGGGGGAGCCCTACAATGAGCAGTTCTTC
TRBV18,TRBJ2-1,NA,NA,CASSPASGSYNEQFF,TGTGCCAGCTCCCCAGCTTCGGGATCCTACAATGAGCAGTTCTTC
TRBV3-1/TRBV3-2,TRBJ2-1,TRBD2,NA,CASSSQRGGRSNEQFF,TGTGCCAGCAGCTCTCAGCGGGGAGGCCGCTCCAATGAGCAGTTCTTC
TRBV25-1,TRBJ2-7,NA,NA,CASSDWSPGYEQYF,TGTGCCAGCAGTGATTGGTCGCCAGGGTACGAGCAGTACTTC
TRBV10-3,TRBJ1-1,NA,few,CAISDGGHTEAFF,TGTGCCATCAGTGATGGAGGGCACACTGAAGCTTTCTTT
TRBV5-1,TRBJ1-5,NA,once,CASSVTGNSNQPQHF,TGCGCCAGCAGCGTAACAGGGAATAGCAATCAGCCCCAGCATTTT
TRBV5-5,TRBJ2-5,NA,NA,CASSFRLSQETQYF,TGTGCCAGCAGCTTTAGACTATCACAAGAGACCCAGTACTTC
TRBV23-1,TRBJ1-6,TRBD1,NA,CASSQRDSRTPLYNSPLHF,TGCGCCAGCAGTCAACGGGACAGCCGGACTCCCCTTTATAATTCACCCCTCCACTTT
TRBV24-1,TRBJ2-5,TRBD2,NA,CATSHPGAGGGQETQYF,TGTGCCACCAGCCACCCGGGAGCGGGAGGGGGCCAAGAGACCCAGTACTTC
TRBV7-9,TRBJ2-1,NA,few,CASRLIHEQFF,TGTGCCAGCAGACTTATCCATGAGCAGTTCTTC
TRBV15,TRBJ1-5,TRBD1,NA,CATSRGDREPQHF,TGTGCCACCAGCAGAGGTGACAGGGAACCCCAGCATTTT
TRBV5-4,TRBJ2-1,TRBD2,NA,CASSSRTSGENEQFF,TGTGCCAGCAGCTCCCGGACTAGCGGGGAGAATGAGCAGTTCTTC
TRBV7-6,TRBJ1-1,NA,NA,CASSLGKIQGYRTEAFF,TGTGCCAGCAGCTTAGGGAAAATACAAGGCTACAGGACTGAAGCTTTCTTT
TRBV9,TRBJ2-1,TRBD2,NA,CASSLLAGGSYNEQFF,TGTGCCAGCAGCTTGTTAGCGGGAGGATCCTACAATGAGCAGTTCTTC
TRBV30,TRBJ2-7,TRBD1,NA,CAWSGDRVEQYF,TGTGCCTGGAGTGGAGACAGGGTCGAGCAGTACTTC
TRBV19,TRBJ2-7,TRBD2,NA,CASSSYGLAAIYEQYF,TGTGCCAGTAGTTCCTATGGACTAGCGGCGATCTACGAGCAGTACTTC
TRBV3-1/TRBV3-2,TRBJ1-2,TRBD1,NA,CASRQGAYGYTF,TGTGCCAGCAGGCAGGGGGCGTATGGCTACACCTTC
TRBV7-9,TRBJ1-1,NA,NA,CASSPSPGGEAFF,TGTGCCAGCAGCCCCTCCCCCGGAGGAGAAGCTTTCTTT
TRBV5-1,TRBJ2-1,TRBD2,NA,CASSLKLAGVLGEQFF,TGCGCCAGCAGCTTAAAACTAGCGGGAGTTCTGGGTGAGCAGTTCTTC
TRBV4-3,TRBJ1-3,NA,NA,CASSQEHRVVNTIYF,TGCGCCAGCAGCCAAGAGCACAGGGTAGTAAACACCATATATTTT
TRBV5-8,TRBJ2-1,TRBD1,few,CASSLLPGGSSYNEQFF,TGTGCCAGCAGCTTACTCCCAGGGGGATCATCCTACAATGAGCAGTTCTTC
TRBV20-1,TRBJ1-1,NA,NA,CSAILPPGAFF,TGCAGTGCCATACTTCCGCCGGGGGCTTTCTTT
TRBV5-4,TRBJ2-2,TRBD2,NA,CASSLSGRMTGELFF,TGTGCCAGCAGCTTAAGCGGGAGAATGACCGGGGAGCTGTTTTTT
TRBV18,TRBJ1-2,TRBD1,NA,CASSPGTGVVGYTF,TGTGCCAGCTCACCCGGGACAGGGGTTGTCGGCTACACCTTC
TRBV3-1/TRBV3-2,TRBJ2-2,TRBD2,NA,CASSQASGPPAGELFF,TGTGCCAGCAGCCAAGCTAGCGGCCCCCCGGCCGGGGAGCTGTTTTTT
TRBV7-8,TRBJ2-1,TRBD2,NA,CASSLGLANNEQFF,TGTGCCAGCAGCTTGGGACTAGCTAACAATGAGCAGTTCTTC
TRBV7-6,TRBJ1-1,NA,NA,CASSSRALTEAFF,TGTGCCAGCAGCTCCAGGGCTCTCACTGAAGCTTTCTTT
TRBV19,TRBJ2-3,NA,NA,CASGSQGTDTQYF,TGTGCCAGTGGGAGTCAGGGCACAGATACGCAGTATTTT
TRBV19,TRBJ2-7,TRBD2,NA,CASSAGLVIPYEQYF,TGTGCCAGTAGTGCCGGACTAGTAATCCCCTACGAGCAGTACTTC
TRBV3-1/TRBV3-2,TRBJ1-2,NA,NA,CASSQDFRGAVISGYTF,TGTGCCAGCAGCCAAGACTTTAGGGGCGCAGTAATTAGTGGCTACACCTTC
TRBV19,TRBJ2-7,NA,NA,CASSIDLPYEQYF,TGTGCCAGTAGTATAGATCTCCCCTACGAGCAGTACTTC
TRBV7-2,TRBJ1-5,NA,NA,CASSIKIGGSNQPQHF,TGTGCCAGCAGCATAAAAATAGGGGGTAGCAATCAGCCCCAGCATTTT
TRBV2,TRBJ1-5,TRBD1,once,CASDPGAGGPLRAQHF,TGTGCCAGCGACCCGGGGGCAGGGGGGCCGCTTAGGGCCCAGCATTTT
TRBV28,TRBJ1-5,TRBD1,NA,CASSGGTGVSRYQPQHF,TGTGCCAGCAGTGGAGGGACAGGGGTTTCGAGATATCAGCCCCAGCATTTT
TRBV18,TRBJ2-7,NA,NA,CASSAGQNPYEQYF,TGTGCCAGCTCCGCGGGACAGAACCCCTACGAGCAGTACTTC
TRBV18,TRBJ1-2,NA,NA,CASFSLPTGNHYGYTF,TGTGCCAGCTTCTCCTTACCTACAGGGAACCACTATGGCTACACCTTC
TRBV5-5,TRBJ2-5,TRBD1,NA,CASSFRTGAVTQYF,TGTGCCAGCAGCTTCCGGACAGGGGCGGTGACCCAGTACTTC
TRBV1,TRBJ2-5,NA,once,CTSSQDPGGEGSGETQYF,TGCACCAGCAGCCAAGATCCGGGGGGAGAAGGTTCGGGAGAGACCCAGTACTTC
TRBV28,TRBJ1-1,NA,once,CASIGYIGAEAFF,TGTGCCAGCATAGGGTATATAGGGGCTGAAGCTTTCTTT
TRBV2,TRBJ1-5,TRBD1,NA,CATQGELNQPQHF,TGTGCCACCCAGGGGGAACTCAATCAGCCCCAGCATTTT
TRBV9,TRBJ1-1,NA,NA,CASSVKDLVNTEAFF,TGTGCCAGCAGCGTTAAAGATCTAGTGAACACTGAAGCTTTCTTT
TRBV7-2,TRBJ2-5,TRBD1,NA,CASSLDRGRGRETQYF,TGTGCCAGCAGCCTGGACAGGGGGCGAGGGCGAGAGACCCAGTACTTC
TRBV3-1/TRBV3-2,TRBJ2-3,TRBD2,NA,CASSEDSGRTDTQYF,TGTGCCAGCAGCGAAGATAGCGGGAGGACAGATACGCAGTATTTT
TRBV27,TRBJ1-4,NA,NA,CASSLTLDSYEKLFF,TGTGCCAGCAGTTTAACATTGGACAGTTATGAAAAACTGTTTTTT
TRBV5-4,TRBJ2-3,NA,NA,CASSSGFDTSLNTQYF,TGTGCCAGCAGCTCTGGGTTCGATACTAGCCTCAATACGCAGTATTTT
TRBV7-9,TRBJ1-2,NA,NA,CASADTGQANYGYTF,TGTGCCAGTGCGGATACGGGACAAGCTAACTATGGCTACACCTTC
TRBV28,TRBJ1-4,NA,NA,CASSLRWGDEKLFF,TGTGCCAGCAGTTTACGGTGGGGGGATGAAAAACTGTTTTTT